The 21 T cell receptor beta chains presented below share a single source sample, sequenced in a study of blood T cell repertoires in COVID-19. The repertoire was sequenced with immunoSEQ multiplex PCR; TCRdb's copy has only in-frame clones and lacks some. The sample includes 250,000 to 300,000 clones, more than 70% of them seen just once. The sample comprised peripheral blood. The receptors shown here come from a woman aged 30 to 39 who had recovered from COVID-19.

Worth noting for this clone: Other DNA sequences in the same sample also yield this CDR3. The CDR3: CASSLGTNQPQHF. The CDR3 bases are TGTGCCAGCAGCTTAGGTACAAATCAGCCCCAGCATTTT. The V call is TRBV7-2, the J call TRBJ1-5; D unclear. Germline V CDR1 and CDR2: SGHTA, FQGNSA. CDR3 size: 13 residues. V lost 1 base and J lost 4, with 5 bases in between.

The chain links TRBV5-5 to TRBJ2-7; 8 bases fit TRBD2. Germline CDR1 SGHKS, CDR2 YYEKEE (reference sequence). V lost 3 bases to trimming and J lost 2 bases; unmatched junction nucleotides: 4. The CDR3 is 14 amino acids. CDR3 coding DNA: TGTGCCAGCAGCTGGGCGGGGGGCCCCTACGAGCAGTACTTC. Translated, it gives CASSWAGGPYEQYF.

CDR3 residues: CASSPPGQGSYNEQFF. CDR3 nucleotides: TGTGCCAGCTCACCACCTGGACAGGGTAGCTACAATGAGCAGTTCTTC. The rearrangement links TRBV18 to TRBJ2-1, with TRBD1 matching over 8 bases. J lost 3 bases, V lost 0 bases, and 4 bases had no gene match. Germline V gene data show CDR1 as KGHSH and CDR2 as LQKENI. The CDR3 is made up of 16 amino acids.

This chain connects TRBV4-1 to TRBJ2-1, with 7 nucleotides matching TRBD2. Looked up from germline, CDR1 is MGHRA and CDR2 is YSYEKL. Trimming removed 1 base from V and 9 bases from J; junction bases left unmatched: 18. CDR3 length: 18 residues. CDR3 amino acids: CASSQGLVGGGYNSEQFF. The CDR3 coding sequence is TGCGCCAGCAGCCAAGGTCTTGTTGGGGGGGGTTACAATAGTGAGCAGTTCTTC.

The rearrangement joins TRBV6-6 to TRBJ1-6; D is uncertain. The CDR3 covers 12 residues. CDR1 and CDR2 (germline): MNHNY, SVGAGI (reference sequence). Trimming took 6 bases from V and 14 from J, leaving 14 bases between them. The CDR3 protein is CASSLPAMALHF. CDR3 nucleotides: TGTGCCAGCAGCCTTCCTGCTATGGCCCTCCACTTT.

This chain joins TRBV5-6 and TRBJ1-4; D call uncertain. Germline V gene data show CDR1 as SGHDT and CDR2 as YYEEEE. Between the trimmed V and J ends, which lost 3 bases and 0 bases, there was a span of 9 bases. The CDR3 contains 15 residues. The CDR3 sequence is CASSSPIATNEKLFF. The CDR3 coding sequence is TGTGCCAGCAGCTCACCGATAGCAACTAATGAAAAACTGTTTTTT.

The chain combines TRBV27 with TRBJ2-5; 11 bases are a match to TRBD1. CDR1 is MNHEY and CDR2 is SMNVEV in the germline V gene (reference sequence). V gave up 5 bases and J gave up 5 bases; unmatched junction bases: 7. This CDR3 has 15 residues. CDR3 coding DNA: TGTGCCAGCAGTCCGGGACAGGGGGTGGAGGAGACCCAGTACTTC. This codes for CASSPGQGVEETQYF.

The V call is TRBV15, the J call TRBJ2-7, with TRBD1 matching 11 bases. CDR3 length: 17 residues. V dropped 3 bases and J dropped 3; count of bases not matched to a gene: 10. In germline, CDR1 is LNHNV, CDR2 YYDKDF (reference sequence). CDR3 loop: CATSRKRGDRGYYEQYF. DNA of the CDR3: TGTGCCACCAGCAGGAAAAGGGGGGACAGGGGGTACTACGAGCAGTACTTC.

V and J are TRBV27 and TRBJ2-3; 10 positions match TRBD1. With V trimmed by 5 bases and J by 3 bases, 8 bases remained unmatched. The CDR3 is made up of 16 amino acids. CDR1 and CDR2 (germline): MNHEY, SMNVEV (reference sequence). The CDR3 region is CASSILGGQGTDTQYF. DNA of the CDR3: TGTGCCAGCAGTATCCTGGGGGGACAGGGGACAGATACGCAGTATTTT.

This chain joins TRBV9 and TRBJ1-1, with TRBD1 identical over 7 bases. In germline, CDR1 is SGDLS, CDR2 YYNGEE. V lost 4 bases and J lost 0; bases outside the gene matches: 3. The CDR3 totals 14 residues. The CDR3 DNA follows: TGTGCCAGCAGCAAACAGGGGTTGAACACTGAAGCTTTCTTT. Its translation is CASSKQGLNTEAFF. The complete variable domain, with remaining parts taken from reference TRBV9 and TRBJ1-1, reads DSGVTQTPKHLITATGQRVTLRCSPRSGDLSVYWYQQSLDQGLQFLIQYYNGEERAKGNILERFSAQQFPDLHSELNLSSLELGDSALYFCASSKQGLNTEAFFGQGTRLTVV.

The rearrangement joins TRBV2 to TRBJ2-1, with 7 bases matching TRBD1. Trimming took 6 bases from V and 6 from J; bases not matched to a gene: 8. CDR3 length: 14 amino acids. Germline V gene sequence: CDR1 SNHLY, CDR2 FYNNEI. Written as DNA, the CDR3 is TGTGCCAGCAGAAACCGACAGGGTGTCAATGAGCAGTTCTTC. This sequence encodes CASRNRQGVNEQFF.

This chain connects TRBV19 to TRBJ2-3; D is ambiguous. This CDR3 spans 13 amino acids. The germline gives CDR1 LNHDA, CDR2 SQIVND (reference sequence). Trimming removed 1 base from V and 6 bases from J, with 8 bases in between. The CDR3, as DNA: TGTGCCAGTAGTATAGTGGCTGATGATACGCAGTATTTT. It codes for CASSIVADDTQYF.

This clone came up once. CDR3 nucleotide sequence: TGTGCCAGCAGCCGGACCGGGACAGGGGCTCCCGAGCAGTACTTC. It codes for CASSRTGTGAPEQYF. This chain links TRBV27 with TRBJ2-7, with TRBD1 matching over 10 bases. Losses at the gene ends were 6 bases for V and 6 bases for J; bases not matched to a gene: 11. The V gene's germline CDR1 is MNHEY and CDR2 SMNVEV (reference sequence). The CDR3 extends over 15 amino acids.

V gene TRBV28 combines with J gene TRBJ2-3, with D perhaps TRBD2 (7 bases). V lost 3 bases, J lost 3 bases, and 16 bases lay in between. The CDR3 is made up of 16 amino acids. The germline gives CDR1 MDHEN, CDR2 SYDVKM. CDR3 loop: CASSFGRRGGTDTQYF. In DNA form, the CDR3 reads TGTGCCAGCAGTTTTGGGAGGAGGGGGGGAACAGATACGCAGTATTTT.

V and J are TRBV2 and TRBJ1-3; tentative D call: TRBD1 (5 bases). The length of the CDR3 is 14 residues. Trimming removed 2 bases at V and 2 bases at J, with 7 bases between. Germline CDR1 SNHLY, CDR2 FYNNEI. This chain's CDR3 is CASSEQGTGNTIYF. DNA for the CDR3: TGTGCCAGCAGTGAACAGGGAACTGGAAACACCATATATTTT.

The chain couples TRBV7-6 to TRBJ2-1; D uncertain. This CDR3 comprises 15 residues. Germline CDR1 and CDR2: SGHVS and FNYEAQ. The ends were cut back, 0 bases at V and 0 bases at J, with 6 bases in the middle. For the CDR3, the DNA is TGTGCCAGCAGCTTAGCCCCCAGCTCCTACAATGAGCAGTTCTTC. Translated, it gives CASSLAPSSYNEQFF.

The V and J genes are TRBV2 and TRBJ1-4; TRBD1 agrees at 8 bases. Germline assignment: CDR1 SNHLY and CDR2 FYNNEI. V lost 6 bases to trimming and J lost 6 bases; unmatched junction nucleotides: 3. The CDR3 is 13 residues long. CDR3 residues: CASRQQGDEKLFF. Here the CDR3 DNA reads TGTGCCAGCAGACAACAGGGGGATGAAAAACTGTTTTTT.

The gene calls are TRBV3-1 (or the pseudogene TRBV3-2) and TRBJ1-4; 9 bases align to TRBD1. Unmatched junction bases numbered 7, after V lost 4 bases and J lost 7 bases. Per germline, CDR1 LGHDT and CDR2 YNNKEL (reference sequence). This CDR3 comprises 15 residues. The CDR3 DNA follows: TGTGCCAGCAGCCCGACAGGGGGGCTGATTGAAAAACTGTTTTTT. The encoded protein is CASSPTGGLIEKLFF.

This chain uses TRBV29-1 with TRBJ2-5, with 10 nucleotides matching TRBD1. V lost 7 bases to trimming and J lost 2 bases; unmatched junction nucleotides: 10. Germline V gene lookup returns CDR1 SQVTM and CDR2 ANQGSEA. This CDR3 has 15 residues. CDR3 amino acids: CSASTGTGAQETQYF. CDR3 DNA: TGCAGCGCTTCCACCGGGACAGGGGCACAAGAGACCCAGTACTTC.

The chain links TRBV11-2 to TRBJ1-5, with no clear D. This CDR3 comprises 13 residues. Per the germline V gene, CDR1 is SGHAT and CDR2 is FQNNGV. Deletions cut 4 bases from V and 7 bases from J, with 11 bases between. CDR3 in amino acids: CASSWAGYQPQHF. CDR3 nucleotides: TGTGCCAGCAGCTGGGCGGGGTACCAGCCCCAGCATTTT.

The chain couples TRBV11-2 to TRBJ2-7, with D maybe TRBD1 (6 bases). The germline CDR1 and CDR2 sequences are SGHAT and FQNNGV. This CDR3 is 15 amino acids long. V was pared by 2 bases and J by 3 bases, with 14 bases between. The CDR3 sequence: CASSLRPRGSYEQYF. The CDR3 DNA is TGTGCCAGCAGCTTACGGCCCAGGGGCAGCTACGAGCAGTACTTC.